This paragraph reports one T cell receptor beta chain. These data come from a study of blood T cell repertoires in COVID-19. Study-level information: Specimens from acute and convalescent COVID-19 originated in the United States, Italy and Spain.

Germline CDR1 reads LGHDT; CDR2 reads YNNKEL (reference sequence). J gave up 4 bases and V 3 bases, and 4 bases lay outside the gene matches. The CDR3 is 15 residues long. Assay used: immunoSEQ multiplex PCR; TCRdb lists only in-frame clones, some missing. The table includes some 150,000 clones, more than 75% detected once. This rearrangement joins TRBV3-1 (or the pseudogene TRBV3-2) to TRBJ2-2; TRBD1 matches at 8 bases. The sequence derives from a woman in her thirties with acute COVID-19. Sequencing was performed on PBMCs or T cells enriched from blood (not recorded which). CDR3 protein: CASSQPGQATGELFF. The CDR3 DNA sequence: TGTGCCAGCAGCCAGCCGGGACAGGCCACCGGGGAGCTGTTTTTT.